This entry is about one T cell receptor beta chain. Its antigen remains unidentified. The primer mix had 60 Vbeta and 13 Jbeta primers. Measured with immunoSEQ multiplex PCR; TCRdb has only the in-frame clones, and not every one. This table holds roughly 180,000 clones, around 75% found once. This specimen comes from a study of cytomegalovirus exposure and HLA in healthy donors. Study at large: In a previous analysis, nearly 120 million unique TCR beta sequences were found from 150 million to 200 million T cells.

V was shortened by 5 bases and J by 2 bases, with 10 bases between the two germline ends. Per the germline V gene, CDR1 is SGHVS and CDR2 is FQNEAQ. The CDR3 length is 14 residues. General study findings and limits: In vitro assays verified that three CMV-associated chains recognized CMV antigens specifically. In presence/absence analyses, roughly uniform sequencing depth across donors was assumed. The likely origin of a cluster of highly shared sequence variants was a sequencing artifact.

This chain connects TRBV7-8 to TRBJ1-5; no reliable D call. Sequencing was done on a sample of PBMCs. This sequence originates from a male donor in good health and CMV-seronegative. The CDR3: CASSPTSGNQPQHF. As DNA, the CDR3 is TGTGCCAGCAGCCCCACAAGTGGCAATCAGCCCCAGCATTTT.